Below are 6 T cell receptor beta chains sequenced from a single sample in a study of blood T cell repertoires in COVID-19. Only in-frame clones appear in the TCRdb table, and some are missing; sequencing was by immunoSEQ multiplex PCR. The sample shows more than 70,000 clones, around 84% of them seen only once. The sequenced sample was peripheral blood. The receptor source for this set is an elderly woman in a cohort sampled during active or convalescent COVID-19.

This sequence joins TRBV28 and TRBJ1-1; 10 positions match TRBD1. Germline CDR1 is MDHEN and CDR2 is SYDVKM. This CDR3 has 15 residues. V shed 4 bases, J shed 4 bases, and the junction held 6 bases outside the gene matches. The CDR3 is CASSSTWTGGTEAFF. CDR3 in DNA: TGTGCCAGCAGTTCCACCTGGACAGGGGGCACTGAAGCTTTCTTT.

The CDR3 spells CASSPRMNTEAFF. CDR3 in DNA: TGTGCCAGCAGCCCGAGAATGAACACTGAAGCTTTCTTT. The genes are TRBV7-3 and TRBJ1-1; no definite D call. The CDR3 runs to 13 residues. Germline CDR1 is SGHTA and CDR2 is FQGTGA. V lost 5 bases, J lost 0 bases, and 7 bases lay in between. Full variable domain (rest looked up from reference TRBV7-3 and TRBJ1-1): GAGVSQTPSNKVTEKGKYVELRCDPISGHTALYWYRQSLGQGPEFLIYFQGTGAADDSGLPNDRFFAVRPEGSVSTLKIQRTERGDSAVYLCASSPRMNTEAFFGQGTRLTVV.

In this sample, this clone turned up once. CDR3: CASRFATGTEAFF. CDR3 DNA sequence: TGTGCCAGCAGATTCGCAACGGGCACTGAAGCTTTCTTT. The chain recombines TRBV7-3 with TRBJ1-1; D gene ambiguous. V was clipped by 6 bases and J by 4 bases, with 12 bases between them. Germline V gene lookup returns CDR1 SGHTA and CDR2 FQGTGA. CDR3 length equals 13 residues.

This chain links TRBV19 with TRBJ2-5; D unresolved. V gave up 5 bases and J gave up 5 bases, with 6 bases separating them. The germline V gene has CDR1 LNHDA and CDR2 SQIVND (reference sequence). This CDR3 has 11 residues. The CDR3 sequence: CASSFEETQYF. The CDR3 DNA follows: TGTGCCAGTAGTTTCGAGGAGACCCAGTACTTC.

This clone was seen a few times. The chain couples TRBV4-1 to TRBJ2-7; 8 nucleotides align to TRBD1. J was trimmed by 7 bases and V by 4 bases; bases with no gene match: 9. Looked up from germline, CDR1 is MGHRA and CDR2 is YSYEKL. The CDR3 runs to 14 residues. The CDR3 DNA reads TGCGCCAGCAGCCCCGCTTACAGGGGGACGGAGCAGTACTTC. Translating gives CASSPAYRGTEQYF.

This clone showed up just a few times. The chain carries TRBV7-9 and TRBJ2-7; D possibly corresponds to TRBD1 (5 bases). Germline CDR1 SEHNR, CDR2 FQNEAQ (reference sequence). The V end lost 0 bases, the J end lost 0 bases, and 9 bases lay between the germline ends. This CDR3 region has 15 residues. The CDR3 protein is CASSLAGAFSYEQYF. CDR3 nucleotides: TGTGCCAGCAGCTTAGCAGGGGCGTTCTCCTACGAGCAGTACTTC.